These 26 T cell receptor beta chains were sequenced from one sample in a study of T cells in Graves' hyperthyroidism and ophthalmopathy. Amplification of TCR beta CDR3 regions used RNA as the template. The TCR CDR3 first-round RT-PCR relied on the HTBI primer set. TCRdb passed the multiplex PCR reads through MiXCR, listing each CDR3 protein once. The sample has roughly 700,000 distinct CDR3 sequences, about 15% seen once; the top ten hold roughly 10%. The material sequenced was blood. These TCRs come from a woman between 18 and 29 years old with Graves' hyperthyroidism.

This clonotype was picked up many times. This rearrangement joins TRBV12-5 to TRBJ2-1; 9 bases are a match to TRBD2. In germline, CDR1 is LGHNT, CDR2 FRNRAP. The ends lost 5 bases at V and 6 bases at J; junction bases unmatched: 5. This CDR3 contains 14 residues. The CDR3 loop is CASGPSGRSNEQFF. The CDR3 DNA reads TGTGCTAGTGGTCCCAGCGGGAGGAGCAATGAGCAGTTCTTC.

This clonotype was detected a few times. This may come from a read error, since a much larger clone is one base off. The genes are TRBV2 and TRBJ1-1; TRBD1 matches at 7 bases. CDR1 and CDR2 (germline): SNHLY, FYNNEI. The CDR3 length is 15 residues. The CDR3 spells CVSSETGASNTEAFF. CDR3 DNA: TGTGTCAGCAGTGAAACAGGGGCGTCGAACACTGAAGCTTTCTTT.

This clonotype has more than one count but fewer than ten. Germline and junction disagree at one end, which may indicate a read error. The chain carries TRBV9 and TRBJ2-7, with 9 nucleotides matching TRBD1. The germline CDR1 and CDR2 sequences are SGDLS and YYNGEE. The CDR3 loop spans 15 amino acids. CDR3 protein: CASSHPGTGPYEQYF. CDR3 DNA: TGCGCCAGCAGCCACCCCGGGACAGGGCCTTACGAGCAGTACTTC.

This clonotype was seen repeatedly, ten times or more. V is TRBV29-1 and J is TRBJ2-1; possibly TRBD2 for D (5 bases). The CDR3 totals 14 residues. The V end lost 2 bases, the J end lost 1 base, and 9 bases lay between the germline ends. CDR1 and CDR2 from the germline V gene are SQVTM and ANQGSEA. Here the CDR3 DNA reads TGCAGCGTTGAACCTAGCAGATCCTACAATGAGCAGTTCTTC. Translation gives CSVEPSRSYNEQFF.

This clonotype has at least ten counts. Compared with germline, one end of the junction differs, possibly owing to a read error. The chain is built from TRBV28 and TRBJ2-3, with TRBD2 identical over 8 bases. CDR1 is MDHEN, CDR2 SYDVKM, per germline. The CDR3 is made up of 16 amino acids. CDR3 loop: CASSLSGLAGTYTQYF. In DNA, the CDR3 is TGTGCCAGCAGTTTATCCGGACTAGCAGGCACATATACGCAGTATTTT.

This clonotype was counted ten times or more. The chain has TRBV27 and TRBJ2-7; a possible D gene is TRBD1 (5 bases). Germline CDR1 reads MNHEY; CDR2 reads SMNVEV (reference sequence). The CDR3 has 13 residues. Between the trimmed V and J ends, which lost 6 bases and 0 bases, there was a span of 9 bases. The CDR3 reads CASSEQVSYEQYF. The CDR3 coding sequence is TGTGCCAGCAGCGAACAGGTCTCCTACGAGCAGTACTTC.

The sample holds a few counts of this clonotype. The CDR3 coding sequence is TGTGCCAGCAGTCCCTTCTGGGGTAGCACAGATACGCAGTATTTT. Its translation is CASSPFWGSTDTQYF. The V and J genes are TRBV27 and TRBJ2-3; D remains ambiguous. The CDR3 totals 15 residues. Germline V gene lookup returns CDR1 MNHEY and CDR2 SMNVEV (reference sequence). Trimming left V 5 bases short and J 0 bases short, with 12 bases between.

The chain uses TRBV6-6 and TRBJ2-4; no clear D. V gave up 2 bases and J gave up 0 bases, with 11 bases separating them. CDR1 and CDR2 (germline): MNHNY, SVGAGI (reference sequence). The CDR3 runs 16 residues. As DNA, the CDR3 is TGTGCCAGCAGTTACGTGGGTCCCTTAGCCAAAAACATTCAGTACTTC. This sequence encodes CASSYVGPLAKNIQYF.

The CDR3 sequence: CASSYSTKGGADTQYF. DNA for the CDR3: TGTGCCAGCAGTTATTCGACTAAAGGGGGCGCAGATACGCAGTATTTT. This chain connects TRBV6-5 to TRBJ2-3; 7 bases are shared with TRBD1. V shed 3 bases and J 4 bases; nucleotides not matched to a gene: 10. The CDR3 totals 16 residues. Germline V gene lookup returns CDR1 MNHEY and CDR2 SVGAGI.

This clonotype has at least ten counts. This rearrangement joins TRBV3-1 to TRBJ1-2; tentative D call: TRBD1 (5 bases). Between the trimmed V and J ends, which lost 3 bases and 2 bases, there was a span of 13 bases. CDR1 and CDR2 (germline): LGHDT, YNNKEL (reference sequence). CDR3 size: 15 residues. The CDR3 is CASSQLPGNNYGYTF. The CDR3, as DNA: TGTGCCAGCAGCCAGTTGCCAGGGAACAACTATGGCTACACCTTC. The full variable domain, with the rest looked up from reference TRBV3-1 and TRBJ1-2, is DTAVSQTPKYLVTQMGNDKSIKCEQNLGHDTMYWYKQDSKKFLKIMFSYNNKELIINETVPNRFSPKSPDKAHLNLHINSLELGDSAVYFCASSQLPGNNYGYTFGSGTRLTVV.

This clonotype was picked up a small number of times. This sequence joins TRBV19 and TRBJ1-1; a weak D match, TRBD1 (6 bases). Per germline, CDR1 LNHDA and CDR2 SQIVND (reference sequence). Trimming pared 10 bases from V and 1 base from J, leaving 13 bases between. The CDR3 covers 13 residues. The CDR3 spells CATRDIKNTEAFF. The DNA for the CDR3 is TGTGCCACGCGGGACATTAAGAACACTGAAGCTTTCTTT.

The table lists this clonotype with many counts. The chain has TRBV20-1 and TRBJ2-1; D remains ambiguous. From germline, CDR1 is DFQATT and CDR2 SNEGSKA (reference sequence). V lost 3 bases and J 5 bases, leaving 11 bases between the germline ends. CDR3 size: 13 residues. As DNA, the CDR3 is TGCAGTGCTAGTGTGTCCAGCGACAATGAGCAGTTCTTC. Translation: CSASVSSDNEQFF.

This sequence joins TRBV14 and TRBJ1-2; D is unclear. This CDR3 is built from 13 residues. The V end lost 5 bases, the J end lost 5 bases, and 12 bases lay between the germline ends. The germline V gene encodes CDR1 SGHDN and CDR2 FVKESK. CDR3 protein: CASSTHFEYGYTF. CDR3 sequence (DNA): TGTGCCAGCAGCACCCACTTCGAATATGGCTACACCTTC.

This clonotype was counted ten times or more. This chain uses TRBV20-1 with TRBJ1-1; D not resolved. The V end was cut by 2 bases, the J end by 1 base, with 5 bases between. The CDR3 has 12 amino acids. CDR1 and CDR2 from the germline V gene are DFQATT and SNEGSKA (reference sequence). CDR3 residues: CSARRQNTEAFF. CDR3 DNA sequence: TGCAGTGCTAGAAGGCAGAACACTGAAGCTTTCTTT.

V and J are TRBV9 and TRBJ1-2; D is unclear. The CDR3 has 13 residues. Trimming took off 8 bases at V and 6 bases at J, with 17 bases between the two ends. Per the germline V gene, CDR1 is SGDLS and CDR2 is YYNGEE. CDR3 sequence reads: CASTRTFFDGYTF. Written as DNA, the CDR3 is TGTGCCAGTACTAGGACCTTTTTCGATGGCTACACCTTC.

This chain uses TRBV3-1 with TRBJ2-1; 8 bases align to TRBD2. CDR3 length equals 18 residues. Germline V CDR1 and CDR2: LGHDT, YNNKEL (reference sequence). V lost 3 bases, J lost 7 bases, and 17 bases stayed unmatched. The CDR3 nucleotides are TGTGCCAGCAGCCACCCCGGAATCACTAGCGGCTTGGGAAATGAGCAGTTCTTC. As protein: CASSHPGITSGLGNEQFF.

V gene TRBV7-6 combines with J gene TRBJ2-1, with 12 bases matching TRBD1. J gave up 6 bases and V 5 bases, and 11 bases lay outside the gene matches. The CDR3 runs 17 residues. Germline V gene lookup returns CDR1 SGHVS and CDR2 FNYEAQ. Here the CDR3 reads CASSESWDRGLANEQFF. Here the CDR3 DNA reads TGTGCCAGCAGCGAAAGTTGGGACAGGGGGCTTGCCAATGAGCAGTTCTTC.

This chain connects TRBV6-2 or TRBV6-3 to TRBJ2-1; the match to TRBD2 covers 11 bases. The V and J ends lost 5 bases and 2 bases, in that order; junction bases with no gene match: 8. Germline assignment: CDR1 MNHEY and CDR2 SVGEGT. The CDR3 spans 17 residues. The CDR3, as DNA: TGTGCCAGCAGTCCCCGTAGCGGGAGGGCCCCCTACAATGAGCAGTTCTTC. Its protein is CASSPRSGRAPYNEQFF.

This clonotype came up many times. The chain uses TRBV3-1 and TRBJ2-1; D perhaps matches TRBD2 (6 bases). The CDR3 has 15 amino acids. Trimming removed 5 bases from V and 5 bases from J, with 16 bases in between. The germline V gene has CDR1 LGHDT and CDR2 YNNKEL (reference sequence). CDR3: CASSSHGGSNNEQFF. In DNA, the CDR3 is TGTGCCAGCAGCTCTCACGGAGGGAGTAACAATGAGCAGTTCTTC.

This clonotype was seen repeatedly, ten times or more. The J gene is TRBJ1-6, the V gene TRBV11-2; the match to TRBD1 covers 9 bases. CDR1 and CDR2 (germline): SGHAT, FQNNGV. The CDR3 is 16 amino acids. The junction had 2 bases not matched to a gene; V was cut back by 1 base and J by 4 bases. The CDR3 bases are TGTGCCAGCAGCTTAGGGGACAGGGCTTATAATTCACCCCTCCACTTT. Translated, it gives CASSLGDRAYNSPLHF.

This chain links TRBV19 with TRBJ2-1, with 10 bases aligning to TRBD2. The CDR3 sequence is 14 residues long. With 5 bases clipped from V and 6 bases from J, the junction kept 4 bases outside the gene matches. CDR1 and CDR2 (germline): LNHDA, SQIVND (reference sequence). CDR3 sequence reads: CASSLIAGGNEQFF. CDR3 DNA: TGTGCCAGTAGTTTAATAGCGGGAGGCAATGAGCAGTTCTTC. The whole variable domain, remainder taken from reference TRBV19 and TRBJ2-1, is DGGITQSPKYLFRKEGQNVTLSCEQNLNHDAMYWYRQDPGQGLRLIYYSQIVNDFQKGDIAEGYSVSREKKESFPLTVTSAQKNPTAFYLCASSLIAGGNEQFFGPGTRLTVL.

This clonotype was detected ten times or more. Written as DNA, the CDR3 is TGCAGTGCTAGCTCCGGGACAGGGAGCGCTGAAGCTTTCTTT. Its protein is CSASSGTGSAEAFF. The gene calls are TRBV20-1 and TRBJ1-1; 9 nucleotides agree with TRBD1. This CDR3 has 14 residues. The J segment lost 6 bases and the V segment lost 3 bases, leaving 8 bases of the junction unmatched. CDR1 and CDR2 (germline): DFQATT, SNEGSKA (reference sequence).

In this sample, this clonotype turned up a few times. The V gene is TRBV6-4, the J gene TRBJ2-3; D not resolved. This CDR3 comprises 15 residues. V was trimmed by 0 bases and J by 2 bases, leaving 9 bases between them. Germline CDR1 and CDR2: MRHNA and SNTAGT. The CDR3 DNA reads TGTGCCAGCAGTGACTCCCCTGAATCCACAGATACGCAGTATTTT. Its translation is CASSDSPESTDTQYF.

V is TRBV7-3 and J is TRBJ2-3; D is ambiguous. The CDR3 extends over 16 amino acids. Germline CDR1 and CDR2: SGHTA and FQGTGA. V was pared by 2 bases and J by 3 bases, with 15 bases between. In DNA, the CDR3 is TGTGCCAGCAGCTTAGGGGATTATGGGCGTACAGATACGCAGTATTTT. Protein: CASSLGDYGRTDTQYF.

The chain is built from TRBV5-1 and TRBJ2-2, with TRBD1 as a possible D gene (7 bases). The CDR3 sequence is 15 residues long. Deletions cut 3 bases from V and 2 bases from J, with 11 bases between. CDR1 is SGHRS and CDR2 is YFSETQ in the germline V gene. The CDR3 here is CASSSRGENTGELFF. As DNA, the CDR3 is TGCGCCAGCAGCTCCAGGGGGGAAAACACCGGGGAGCTGTTTTTT.

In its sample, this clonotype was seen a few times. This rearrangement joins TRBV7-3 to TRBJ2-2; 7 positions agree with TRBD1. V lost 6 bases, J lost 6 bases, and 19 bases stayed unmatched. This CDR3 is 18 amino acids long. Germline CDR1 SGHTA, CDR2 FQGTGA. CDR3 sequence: CASSPRDSLRVPPGELFF. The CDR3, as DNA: TGTGCCAGCAGTCCCCGGGACAGCCTTCGGGTCCCCCCCGGGGAGCTGTTTTTT.